This T cell receptor (beta chain) was identified in a study of regulatory T cells in long-lasting Graves disease. Overall study results and limits: Patients with persistent disease showed a bias toward TRBV28, TRBJ1-2 and TRBJ2-5.

Germline CDR1 SEHNR, CDR2 FQNEAQ (reference sequence). The CDR3 contains 13 residues. Trimming cost V 4 bases and J 8 bases; bases outside gene matches: 7. Through Arm-PCR of CDR3 regions and iRepertoire HTBI primers, TCR beta libraries were built. From the multiplex PCR reads, TCRdb called clonotypes with MiXCR, one entry per CDR3 protein. This sample has 390,000 or so distinct CDR3 sequences; about an eighth occur once, and the top ten carry approximately 19%. Stated time point: newly diagnosed GD, antithyroid drugs for less than 3 months. RNA extracted from PBMCs served as the sequencing template. Around 8.2 milliliters of peripheral blood went into EDTA tubes. This clonotype came up many times. No antigen is known for it. These data also formed part of another study, on T cells in Graves' hyperthyroidism and ophthalmopathy. From that study: Recently diagnosed hyperthyroidism of less than 2 months' duration affected patients aged 18 to 65. HTBI primers drove first-round RT-PCR of the TCR CDR3.

The material sequenced was peripheral blood mononuclear cells (PBMCs), taken at new diagnosis, from a patient treated with antithyroid drugs. The rearrangement links TRBV7-9 to TRBJ1-1; 7 nucleotides line up with TRBD1. This receptor was taken from a woman younger than 35 with Graves disease. The CDR3 bases are TGTGCCAGCAGCTCCCAGACAGGGACCGAAGCTTTCTTT. It translates to CASSSQTGTEAFF.